This TCR beta chain was profiled in a study of T cell repertoires in cytomegalovirus infection. Across the whole study: TCR beta signatures that were public indicated CMV infection and matching HLA type. Study-wide results and limits: Summed public TCR beta family frequency identified CMV carriers bearing the relevant HLA. In two of eight donors, the top clonotype was HLA-C-restricted CMV-specific.

TCRdb processed the reads anew with MiXCR; each CDR3 protein has one entry. This table has 200,000 to 300,000 distinct CDR3 sequences, less than 9.5% appearing once. Germline CDR1 and CDR2: DFQATT and SNEGSKA (reference sequence). This CDR3 region has 13 residues. Trimming removed 2 bases from V and 6 bases from J; junction bases left unmatched: 6. This clonotype was seen a few times. What it binds is unknown. This receptor was taken from a human donor in good health (CMV status not recorded). Some clones in this sample may be carry-over from other donors' samples. This chain joins TRBV20-1 and TRBJ1-2, with TRBD1 matching 7 bases. Sequenced: PBMCs. This CDR3 reads CSARHTGDDGYTF. CDR3 bases: TGCAGTGCTAGACATACAGGGGACGATGGCTACACCTTC.